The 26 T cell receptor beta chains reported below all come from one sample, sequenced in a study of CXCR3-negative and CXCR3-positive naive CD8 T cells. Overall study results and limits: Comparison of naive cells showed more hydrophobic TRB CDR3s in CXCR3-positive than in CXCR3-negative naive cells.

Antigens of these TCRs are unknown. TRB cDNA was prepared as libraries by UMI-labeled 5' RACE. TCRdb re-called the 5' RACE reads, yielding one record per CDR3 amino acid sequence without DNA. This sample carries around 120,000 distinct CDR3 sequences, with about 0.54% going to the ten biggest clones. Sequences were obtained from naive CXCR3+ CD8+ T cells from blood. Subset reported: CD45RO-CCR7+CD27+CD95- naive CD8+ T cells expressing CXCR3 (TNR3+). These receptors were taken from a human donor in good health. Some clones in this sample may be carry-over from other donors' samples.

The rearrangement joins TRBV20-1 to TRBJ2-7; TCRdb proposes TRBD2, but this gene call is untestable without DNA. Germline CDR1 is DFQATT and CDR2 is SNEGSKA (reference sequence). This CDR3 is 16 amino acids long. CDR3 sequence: CSARERGGLFQYEQYF.

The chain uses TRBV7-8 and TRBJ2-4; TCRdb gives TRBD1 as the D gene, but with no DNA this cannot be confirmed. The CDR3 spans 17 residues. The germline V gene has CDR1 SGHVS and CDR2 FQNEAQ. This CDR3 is CASSLGGGLLSENIQYF.

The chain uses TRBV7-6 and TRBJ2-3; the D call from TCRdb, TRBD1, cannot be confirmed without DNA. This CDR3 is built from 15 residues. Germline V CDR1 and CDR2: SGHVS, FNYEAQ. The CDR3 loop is CASSWTGSSTDTQYF.

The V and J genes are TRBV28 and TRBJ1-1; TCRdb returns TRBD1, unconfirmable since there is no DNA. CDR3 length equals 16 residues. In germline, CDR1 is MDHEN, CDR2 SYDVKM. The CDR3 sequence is CASSLRSGTGNTEAFF.

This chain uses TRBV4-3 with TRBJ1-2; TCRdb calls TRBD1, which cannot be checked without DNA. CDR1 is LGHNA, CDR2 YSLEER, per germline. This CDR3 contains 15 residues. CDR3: CASSQGTGVVSGYTF.

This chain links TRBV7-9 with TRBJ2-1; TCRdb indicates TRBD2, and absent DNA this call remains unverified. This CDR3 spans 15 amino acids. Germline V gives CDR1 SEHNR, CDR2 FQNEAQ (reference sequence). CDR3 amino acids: CASSSTSGKGYEQFF.

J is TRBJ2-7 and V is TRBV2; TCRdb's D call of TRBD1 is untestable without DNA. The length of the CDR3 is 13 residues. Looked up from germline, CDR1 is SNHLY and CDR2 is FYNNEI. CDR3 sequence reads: CASSWGSGYEQYF.

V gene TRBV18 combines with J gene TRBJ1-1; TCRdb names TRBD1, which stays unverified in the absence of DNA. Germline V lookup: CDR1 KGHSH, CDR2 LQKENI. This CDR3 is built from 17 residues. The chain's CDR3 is CASTPRGDRGLNTEAFF.

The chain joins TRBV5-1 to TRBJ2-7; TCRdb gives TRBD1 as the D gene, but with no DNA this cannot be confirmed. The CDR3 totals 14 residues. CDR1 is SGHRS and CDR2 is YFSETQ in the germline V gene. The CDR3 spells CAPRETGDSYEQYF.

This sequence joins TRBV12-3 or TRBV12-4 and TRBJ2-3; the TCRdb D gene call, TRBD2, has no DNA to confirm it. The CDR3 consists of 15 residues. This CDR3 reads CASSLGLAGSDTQYF.

Here the CDR3 reads CASSQEPGLAEIDTQYF. The chain couples TRBV4-3 to TRBJ2-3; TCRdb proposes TRBD2, but this gene call is untestable without DNA. The length of the CDR3 is 17 residues. Germline assignment: CDR1 LGHNA and CDR2 YSLEER.

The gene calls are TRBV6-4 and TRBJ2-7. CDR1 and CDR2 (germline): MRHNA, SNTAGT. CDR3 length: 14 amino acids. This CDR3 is CASSDGQASYEQYF.

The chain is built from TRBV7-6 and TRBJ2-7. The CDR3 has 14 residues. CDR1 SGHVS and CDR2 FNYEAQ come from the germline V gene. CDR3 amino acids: CASSLVGGSYEQYF.

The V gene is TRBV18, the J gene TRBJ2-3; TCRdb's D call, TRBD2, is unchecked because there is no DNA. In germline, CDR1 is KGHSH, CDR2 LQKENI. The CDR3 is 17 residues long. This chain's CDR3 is CASSRATAGEVRDTQYF.

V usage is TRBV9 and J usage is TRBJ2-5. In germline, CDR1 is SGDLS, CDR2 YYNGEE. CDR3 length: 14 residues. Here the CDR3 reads CASSPTGYQETQYF.

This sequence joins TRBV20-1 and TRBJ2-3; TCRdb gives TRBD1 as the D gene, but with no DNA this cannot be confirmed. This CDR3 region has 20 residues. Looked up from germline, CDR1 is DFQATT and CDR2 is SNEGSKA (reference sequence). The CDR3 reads CSARFPDETLIGEYTDTQYF.

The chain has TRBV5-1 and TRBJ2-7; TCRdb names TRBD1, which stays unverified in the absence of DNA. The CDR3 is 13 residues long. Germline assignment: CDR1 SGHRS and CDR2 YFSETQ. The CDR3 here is CASSFGSGYEQYF.

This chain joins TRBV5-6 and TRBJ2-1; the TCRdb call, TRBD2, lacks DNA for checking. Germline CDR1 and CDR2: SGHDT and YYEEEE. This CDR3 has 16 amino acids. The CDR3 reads CASSLKLAGGPNEQFF.

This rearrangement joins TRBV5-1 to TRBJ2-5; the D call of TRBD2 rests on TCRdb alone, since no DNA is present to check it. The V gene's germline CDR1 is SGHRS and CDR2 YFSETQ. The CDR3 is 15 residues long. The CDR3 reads CASSLTSGNQETQYF.

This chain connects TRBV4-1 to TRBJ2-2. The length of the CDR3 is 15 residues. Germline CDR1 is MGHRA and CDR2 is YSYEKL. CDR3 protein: CASSQEGFNTGELFF.

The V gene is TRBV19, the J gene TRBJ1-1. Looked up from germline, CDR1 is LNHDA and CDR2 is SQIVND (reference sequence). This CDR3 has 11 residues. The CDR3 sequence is CARGINTEAFF.

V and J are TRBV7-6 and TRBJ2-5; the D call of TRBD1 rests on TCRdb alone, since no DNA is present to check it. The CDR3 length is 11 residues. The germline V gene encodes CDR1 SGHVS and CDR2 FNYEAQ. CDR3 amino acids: CASGGAETQYF.

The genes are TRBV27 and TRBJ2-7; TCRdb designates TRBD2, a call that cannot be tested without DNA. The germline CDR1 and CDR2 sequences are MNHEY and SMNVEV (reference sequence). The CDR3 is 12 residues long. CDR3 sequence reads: CASSFPGGEQYF.

Here the CDR3 reads CASSFPADTQYF. The chain recombines TRBV7-9 with TRBJ2-3. Germline values: CDR1 SEHNR, CDR2 FQNEAQ (reference sequence). The CDR3 runs to 12 residues.

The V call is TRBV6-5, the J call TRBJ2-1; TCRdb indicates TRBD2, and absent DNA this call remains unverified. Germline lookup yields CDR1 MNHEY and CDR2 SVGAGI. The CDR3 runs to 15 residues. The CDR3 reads CASSQGLAGSNEQFF.

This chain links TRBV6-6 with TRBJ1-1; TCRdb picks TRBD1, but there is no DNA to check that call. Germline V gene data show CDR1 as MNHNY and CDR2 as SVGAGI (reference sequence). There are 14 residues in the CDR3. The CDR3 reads CASRRQGSNTEAFF.